This T cell receptor beta chain was sequenced in a study of CD8+ T cells in alopecia areata. Across the whole study: Those treated were given oral tofacitinib at 5 to 10 mg twice daily. Once tofacitinib had been taken for 6 to 18 months, 6 months off drug followed. Severity in treated patients was scored by percentage of scalp area affected.

The CDR3 is made up of 11 amino acids. With 4 bases removed from V and 5 bases from J, the gap between germline ends came to 9 bases. Germline V gene lookup returns CDR1 SQVTM and CDR2 ANQGSEA. Whole-study findings and limits: There were many expanded lesional clones persisting in scalp and blood during tofacitinib.

As the sequencing template, cDNA was produced by extracting RNA and reverse transcribing it. Clones were read by immunoSEQ multiplex PCR, and TCRdb kept only the in-frame ones, dropping some. The data contain 200,000 to 250,000 clones, 55% to 70% of them singletons. About this clone itself: Antigen specificity is unknown.

Treatment given: oral pan-JAK inhibitor, 5-10 mg twice daily. J is TRBJ2-7 and V is TRBV29-1, with D hard to call. This TCR derives from a human donor with alopecia areata. The sample consisted of CD4+ T cells sorted from blood, taken at week 4, from a patient treated with tofacitinib. The CDR3: CSVATGDEQYF. The DNA of the CDR3 is TGCAGCGTTGCAACTGGGGACGAGCAGTACTTC.